This TCR beta chain came from a study of PD-1 blockade in classical Hodgkin lymphoma. V lost 4 bases and J lost 1, with 7 bases in between. This CDR3 comprises 14 residues. Germline values: CDR1 SGHTA, CDR2 FQGTGA. Each patient relapsed following autologous stem cell transplantation, and prior brentuximab vedotin exposure differed. Complete response, partial response or progressive disease were the best responses. Findings of the study overall: A significant rise in TCR diversity was seen by C4D1 for CD4+ cells but not for CD8+ cells. Baseline diversity was lower in partial responders and progressors than complete responders.

A remark on this clone: As yet, its antigen is unknown.

The repertoire was sequenced with immunoSEQ multiplex PCR; TCRdb's copy has only in-frame clones and lacks some. The sample shows tens of thousands of clones, roughly 70% of them seen only once. V is TRBV7-3 and J is TRBJ2-2; D gene uncertain. Sample: peripheral blood mononuclear cells (PBMCs), taken before the second cycle of nivolumab. The TCR sequence derives from a human donor with classical Hodgkin lymphoma. CDR3 coding DNA: TGTGCCAGCAGCTCCGCCTTGAACACCGGGGAGCTGTTTTTT. Encoded protein: CASSSALNTGELFF.